The text below deals with one TCR beta chain. The antigen remains unidentified. This CDR3 has 19 amino acids. Germline V gene data show CDR1 as LGHDT and CDR2 as YNNKEL (reference sequence). Germline trimming cut 1 base from V and 5 bases from J; bases unmatched to any gene: 16. The data were obtained in a study of T-cell reconstitution after alpha-beta-depleted transplantation in children. Points from the study as a whole: Recipient T cells and thymic progenitors that survived were the source of the high TCRbeta diversity seen at day 60 in some patients. After one year, T-cell counts and TCRbeta diversity mostly came from new T cells. Reported findings indicate that, about two months after transplant, alpha-beta T cells came from several hundred expanded clones, which were derived from non-depleted graft cells.

Preparation of the TCRbeta library used unique molecular identifiers. TCRdb redid the calling of the PCR reads with MiXCR, one entry per CDR3 protein. Of around 420,000 distinct CDR3 sequences in the sample, 16% were seen once. V and J are TRBV3-1 and TRBJ2-7; 11 positions agree with TRBD2. The source of this sequence is a boy under two years old who had a stem cell transplant for Wiskott-Aldrich syndrome, so the T cells may come from the graft donor. This specimen consisted of PBMCs, mostly from graft donor cells, obtained 360 days after TCRalphabeta/CD19-depleted stem cell transplant. In nucleotides, the CDR3 is TGTGCCAGCAGCCAAGCCCTCCTCCTAGCGGGAGGTAAAGGTGACGAGCAGTACTTC. Amino acid sequence: CASSQALLLAGGKGDEQYF.